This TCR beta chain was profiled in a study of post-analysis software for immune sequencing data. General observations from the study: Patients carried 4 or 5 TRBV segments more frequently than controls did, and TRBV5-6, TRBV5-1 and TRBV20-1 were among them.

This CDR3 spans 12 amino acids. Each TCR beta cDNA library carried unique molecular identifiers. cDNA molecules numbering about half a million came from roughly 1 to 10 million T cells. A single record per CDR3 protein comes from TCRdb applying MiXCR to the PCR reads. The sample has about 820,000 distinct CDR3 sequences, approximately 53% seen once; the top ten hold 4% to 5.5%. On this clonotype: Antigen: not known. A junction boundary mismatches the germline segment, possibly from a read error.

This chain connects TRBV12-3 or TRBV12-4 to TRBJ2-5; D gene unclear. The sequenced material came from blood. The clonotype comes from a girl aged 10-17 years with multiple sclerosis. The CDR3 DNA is TGTGCCTGCAGTTTAAGTTACGAGACCCAGTACTTC. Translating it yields CACSLSYETQYF.